This T cell receptor beta chain originates from a study of blood T cell repertoires in COVID-19. Overall study context: The United States, Italy and Spain supplied acute and convalescent COVID-19 samples.

The study counted Cohort 3 donors as recovered given two negative PCRs, clearance, or symptom resolution. This clone was seen just once. The junction departs from the called germline gene at one end, perhaps through a read error. Original data processing: It was from reference gene primer amplification that nucleated cell counts were estimated. Produced via immunoSEQ multiplex PCR; TCRdb's table is partial and in-frame only. From that table come the V and J calls and clone size; the DNA was used to work out D and trimming. Of under 500,000 clones detected, more than 80% appear once; the ten largest clones hold 1.1%. The origin of this receptor is a young man who had recovered from COVID-19. The sample taken for sequencing was PBMCs or T cells enriched from blood (not recorded which).

The CDR3 sequence is CASSPSRLAGADTQYF. The CDR3, as DNA: TGTGCTAGCAGCCCTTCTCGACTAGCGGGAGCGGATACGCAGTATTTT. The V gene is TRBV7-7, the J gene TRBJ2-3, with TRBD2 matching 12 bases. This CDR3 contains 16 residues. CDR1 and CDR2 (germline): SSHAT, FNYEAQ (reference sequence).